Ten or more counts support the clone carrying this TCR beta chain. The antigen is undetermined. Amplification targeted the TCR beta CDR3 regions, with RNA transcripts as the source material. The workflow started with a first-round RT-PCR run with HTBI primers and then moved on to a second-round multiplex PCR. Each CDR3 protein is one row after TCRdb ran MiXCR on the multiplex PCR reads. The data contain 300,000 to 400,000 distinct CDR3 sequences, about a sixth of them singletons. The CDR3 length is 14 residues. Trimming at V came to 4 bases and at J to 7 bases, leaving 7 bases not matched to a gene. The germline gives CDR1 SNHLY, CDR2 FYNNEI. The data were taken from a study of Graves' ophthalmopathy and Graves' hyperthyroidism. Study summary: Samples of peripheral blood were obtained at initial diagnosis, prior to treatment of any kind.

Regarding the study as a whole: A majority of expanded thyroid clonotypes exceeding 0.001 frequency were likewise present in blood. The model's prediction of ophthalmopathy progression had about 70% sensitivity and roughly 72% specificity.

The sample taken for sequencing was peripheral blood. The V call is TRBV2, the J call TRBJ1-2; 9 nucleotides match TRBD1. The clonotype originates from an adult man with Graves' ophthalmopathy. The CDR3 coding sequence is TGTGCCAGCAGTGGTGTACAGGGGGCGCCTGGCTACACCTTC. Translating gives CASSGVQGAPGYTF.